What follows is one TCR beta chain and its context. The antigen remains undetermined. The CDR3 totals 13 residues. The germline V gene encodes CDR1 SGHTA and CDR2 FQGNSA. Trimming took 1 base from V and 4 from J, leaving 8 bases between them. The data belong to a study of TIL therapy for anti-PD-1-resistant metastatic lung cancer. Across the study: Patients then received nivolumab; progressors got lymphodepletion, TIL and IL-2. Tumors had a median PD-L1 proportion score of 4.5% to 7%.

This was the immunoSEQ v3 assay. Sequenced by immunoSEQ multiplex PCR; TCRdb stores in-frame clones only, minus some. The sample carries some 20,000 clones, 75% to 80% recorded once. Time point reported: pre-treatment sample, taken before nivolumab and TIL therapy. Study-level points and caveats: The baseline peripheral repertoire was partially replaced by infused TIL clonotypes that later decayed.

The TCR was taken from a person aged 25 to 80 with non-small cell lung cancer. The V and J genes are TRBV7-2 and TRBJ2-7; a weak D match, TRBD1 (6 bases). The specimen was blood, collected at baseline. The CDR3 DNA sequence: TGTGCCAGCAGCTTAGGGGGGCGGTACGAGCAGTACTTC. Translating it yields CASSLGGRYEQYF.